This T cell receptor (beta chain) was observed in a study of blood T cell repertoires in COVID-19. Study at large: Some COVID-19 samples were acute and others convalescent; all came from the United States, Italy and Spain. T cells, B-cell-depleted T cells, or PBMCs provided the cDNA or gDNA that served as material.

This clone was observed once. CDR3 length: 14 amino acids. Germline loops: CDR1 LGHDT, CDR2 YNNKEL (reference sequence). V lost 3 bases and J lost 8; bases outside the gene matches: 6. As handled by the study authors: From reference gene primer amplification, estimates of nucleated cell counts were derived. Here immunoSEQ multiplex PCR was the method, and the copy in TCRdb shows in-frame clones only, minus some. V and J calls and clone size are those listed in that table; D and trimming were worked out from the DNA. The repertoire holds under 150,000 clones, around 80% seen once, with under 15% in the top ten.

The chain is built from TRBV3-1 (or the pseudogene TRBV3-2) and TRBJ1-4, with TRBD1 matching 7 bases. Sequencing was carried out using peripheral blood. This TCR derives from a man in his sixties with active or convalescent COVID-19. CDR3 DNA sequence: TGTGCCAGCAGCCACAGGGGGGAGTGGGAAAAACTGTTTTTT. Translating gives CASSHRGEWEKLFF.